These 3 T cell receptor beta chains came from one sample sequenced in a study of shared clonotypes between healthy human individuals. Profiled with immunoSEQ multiplex PCR; TCRdb holds only in-frame clones, not every one. The sample records roughly 680,000 clones, approximately 72% being singletons. The sequenced sample was memory CD4+ T cells sorted from blood. Subset reported: CD45RA-negative fraction. The source is a woman aged 25 to 39 in good health.

The chain carries TRBV6-6 and TRBJ2-2; D is unresolved. The CDR3 consists of 15 residues. From germline, CDR1 is MNHNY and CDR2 SVGAGI (reference sequence). V dropped 6 bases and J dropped 4 bases, with 15 bases sitting between them. This chain's CDR3 is CASRFTEVATGELFF. The DNA of the CDR3 is TGTGCCAGCAGATTCACGGAAGTGGCCACCGGGGAGCTGTTTTTT.

The rearrangement joins TRBV14 to TRBJ2-5; maybe TRBD1 (6 bases). Per germline, CDR1 SGHDN and CDR2 FVKESK. V shed 3 bases and J shed 5 bases, with 13 bases lying between them. The length of the CDR3 is 14 residues. The CDR3 loop reads CASSHLTRGETQYF. The CDR3 DNA is TGTGCCAGCAGCCATCTCACAAGGGGGGAGACCCAGTACTTC.

A remark on this clone: One end of the junction fails to match germline, which may point to a read error. The V gene is TRBV19, the J gene TRBJ2-7, with 12 bases identical to TRBD1. Germline lookup yields CDR1 LNHDA and CDR2 SQIVND (reference sequence). There are 13 residues in the CDR3. The DNA for the CDR3 is TGTGCCAGTAGTATACGGGGGGACAGGGGGCGGCACTTC. Its translation is CASSIRGDRGRHF.